The 26 T cell receptor beta chains below come from one sample, sequenced in a study of control samples from healthy donors and cancer patients. Only in-frame clones appear in the TCRdb table, and some are missing; sequencing was by immunoSEQ multiplex PCR. The data show some 140,000 clones, approximately 94% seen once. The sequenced sample consisted of blood. These receptors came from a man between 40 and 49 years old in good health.

The rearrangement uses TRBV6-5 and TRBJ2-3; the D gene is possibly TRBD2 (6 bases). Germline CDR1 is MNHEY and CDR2 is SVGAGI. V was trimmed by 0 bases and J by 1 base, leaving 11 bases between them. There are 16 residues in the CDR3. The CDR3 region is CASSYSPSAGTDTQYF. DNA for the CDR3: TGTGCCAGCAGTTACTCGCCTAGCGCTGGCACAGATACGCAGTATTTT.

This chain connects TRBV24-1 to TRBJ2-5; D not resolved. Germline-derived CDR1 and CDR2 are KGHDR and SFDVKD. The CDR3 sequence is 16 residues long. Deletions cut 0 bases from V and 1 base from J, with 11 bases between. CDR3 nucleotide sequence: TGTGCCACCAGTGATTTGCCGGGCAGGAGCCAAGAGACCCAGTACTTC. As protein: CATSDLPGRSQETQYF.

This clone was seen a single time. This chain links TRBV28 with TRBJ1-3; D is undetermined. V was trimmed by 6 bases and J by 2 bases, leaving 5 bases between them. Germline-derived CDR1 and CDR2 are MDHEN and SYDVKM. This CDR3 is built from 12 residues. This chain's CDR3 is CASRVAGNTIYF. The CDR3 DNA follows: TGTGCCAGCAGGGTCGCTGGAAACACCATATATTTT. Variable domain in full (rest from reference TRBV28 and TRBJ1-3): DVKVTQSSRYLVKRTGEKVFLECVQDMDHENMFWYRQDPGLGLRLIYFSYDVKMKEKGDIPEGYSVSREKKERFSLILESASTNQTSMYLCASRVAGNTIYFGEGSWLTVV.

V usage is TRBV11-2 and J usage is TRBJ2-7; possible D gene TRBD1, 5 bases. The CDR3 has 16 residues. The V end lost 0 bases, the J end lost 0 bases, and 12 bases lay between the germline ends. Germline-derived CDR1 and CDR2 are SGHAT and FQNNGV. The CDR3 here is CASSLDKGWDSYEQYF. Written as DNA, the CDR3 is TGTGCCAGCAGCTTAGACAAGGGGTGGGACTCCTACGAGCAGTACTTC.

The chain has TRBV24-1 and TRBJ2-1; 8 bases fit TRBD1. Trimming cost V 9 bases and J 6 bases; bases outside gene matches: 12. The CDR3 runs 15 residues. Germline V gene sequence: CDR1 KGHDR, CDR2 SFDVKD. CDR3 nucleotide sequence: TGTGCCACCCCGGACAGGGAAGATAACTGCAATGAGCAGTTCTTC. Translating it yields CATPDREDNCNEQFF.

This sequence joins TRBV19 and TRBJ1-1; D is unresolved. The germline V gene has CDR1 LNHDA and CDR2 SQIVND (reference sequence). CDR3 length: 13 amino acids. The V end was cut by 3 bases, the J end by 5 bases, with 10 bases between. The CDR3 sequence is CASSIWGGTEAFF. The CDR3 nucleotides are TGTGCCAGTAGTATCTGGGGAGGGACTGAAGCTTTCTTT.

The rearrangement joins TRBV4-3 to TRBJ1-1, with unresolved D. The CDR3 consists of 13 residues. Per the germline V gene, CDR1 is LGHNA and CDR2 is YSLEER. V gave up 4 bases and J gave up 0 bases, with 6 bases separating them. This CDR3 is CASSLEMNTEAFF. CDR3 nucleotides: TGCGCCAGCAGCCTAGAGATGAACACTGAAGCTTTCTTT.

This clone appeared once. J is TRBJ1-4 and V is TRBV21-1. TRBV21-1 is annotated as a pseudogene. The CDR3 extends over 15 amino acids. CDR3 nucleotides: TGTGCCAGCAGCAAAGGTGACCCGGCTAATGAAAAACTGTTTTTT. Residues: CASSKGDPANEKLFF.

The chain uses TRBV19 and TRBJ2-7; no firm D call. The CDR3 consists of 13 residues. Germline CDR1 and CDR2: LNHDA and SQIVND (reference sequence). Trimming stripped 3 bases from V and 0 bases from J, with 6 bases between. CDR3 sequence (DNA): TGTGCCAGTAGTATGGTCAACTCCTACGAGCAGTACTTC. Its translation: CASSMVNSYEQYF. The full variable domain, completed using reference TRBV19 and TRBJ2-7, is DGGITQSPKYLFRKEGQNVTLSCEQNLNHDAMYWYRQDPGQGLRLIYYSQIVNDFQKGDIAEGYSVSREKKESFPLTVTSAQKNPTAFYLCASSMVNSYEQYFGPGTRLTVT.

The chain combines TRBV18 with TRBJ1-6; D unclear. V dropped 1 base and J dropped 8 bases, with 9 bases sitting between them. CDR3 length: 14 amino acids. CDR1 and CDR2 (germline): KGHSH, LQKENI. The CDR3 protein is CASSPRTGDSPLHF. The CDR3 bases are TGTGCCAGCTCACCACGGACGGGCGATTCACCCCTCCACTTT.

V gene TRBV27 combines with J gene TRBJ1-4; D is uncertain. V lost 8 bases, J lost 0 bases, and 10 bases lay in between. CDR1 and CDR2 (germline): MNHEY, SMNVEV (reference sequence). This CDR3 contains 14 residues. CDR3 in amino acids: CASGWAATNEKLFF. The CDR3 DNA reads TGTGCCAGCGGATGGGCCGCAACTAATGAAAAACTGTTTTTT.

This clone came up once. The rearrangement uses TRBV27 and TRBJ1-1; 8 positions match TRBD1. With V trimmed by 7 bases and J by 4 bases, 5 bases remained unmatched. The germline V gene encodes CDR1 MNHEY and CDR2 SMNVEV (reference sequence). The CDR3 runs 13 residues. The CDR3 region is CASNQGQGTEAFF. CDR3 in DNA: TGTGCCAGCAACCAAGGACAGGGCACTGAAGCTTTCTTT.

This clone was observed a handful of times. An end of the junction does not agree with germline; a read error may underlie this. The CDR3 bases are TGTGCCAGCAGCGTAGGTCTAGGGACCTACCATGAGCAGTTCTTC. It codes for CASSVGLGTYHEQFF. This chain connects TRBV9 to TRBJ2-1; D tentatively fits TRBD1 or TRBD2 (5 bases each). The CDR3 extends over 15 amino acids. The V gene's germline CDR1 is SGDLS and CDR2 YYNGEE.

The chain employs TRBV19 and TRBJ1-1; TRBD1 agrees at 9 bases. The germline V gene has CDR1 LNHDA and CDR2 SQIVND (reference sequence). Trimming cost V 6 bases and J 3 bases; bases outside gene matches: 17. The CDR3 sequence is 18 residues long. CDR3: CASSRSLQGAGRDTEAFF. In DNA, the CDR3 is TGTGCCAGTAGCCGATCTCTACAGGGGGCAGGCAGGGACACTGAAGCTTTCTTT.

This clone has a single count. The chain employs TRBV6-6 and TRBJ1-1; D is uncertain. The CDR3 runs 11 residues. V lost 5 bases and J lost 2, with 3 bases in between. Germline V gene sequence: CDR1 MNHNY, CDR2 SVGAGI (reference sequence). The CDR3 is CASSGNTEAFF. The DNA of the CDR3 is TGTGCCAGCAGTGGTAACACTGAAGCTTTCTTT.

The chain couples TRBV5-4 to TRBJ2-2, with TRBD2 identical over 11 bases. J gave up 7 bases and V 1 base, and 6 bases lay outside the gene matches. CDR1 is SGHNT and CDR2 is YYREEE in the germline V gene (reference sequence). The CDR3 sequence is 16 residues long. In DNA, the CDR3 is TGTGCCAGCAGCTTGAGTCTAGCGGGGGGTATCGGGGAGCTGTTTTTT. It is translated as CASSLSLAGGIGELFF.

The V gene is TRBV19, the J gene TRBJ1-1, with D unresolved. The V end was cut by 3 bases, the J end by 2 bases, with 10 bases between. Germline CDR1 reads LNHDA; CDR2 reads SQIVND (reference sequence). The CDR3 is made up of 14 amino acids. The CDR3: CASSIRAGNTEAFF. The CDR3 nucleotides are TGTGCCAGTAGTATTCGGGCAGGCAACACTGAAGCTTTCTTT.

The rearrangement links TRBV19 to TRBJ1-5; a possible D gene is TRBD1 (6 bases). The CDR3 consists of 13 residues. Trimming took off 9 bases at V and 1 base at J, with 10 bases between the two ends. Germline V gene lookup returns CDR1 LNHDA and CDR2 SQIVND (reference sequence). CDR3 protein: CASCRGSNQPQHF. The CDR3 DNA reads as TGTGCCAGCTGCAGGGGCAGCAATCAGCCCCAGCATTTT.

The table lists this clone with a count of one. The chain employs TRBV4-1 and TRBJ1-1; 8 nucleotides agree with TRBD1. Trimming removed 2 bases from V and 8 bases from J; junction bases left unmatched: 4. The CDR3 consists of 13 residues. Germline CDR1 is MGHRA and CDR2 is YSYEKL. Written as DNA, the CDR3 is TGCGCCAGCAGCCAATCGGACAGGGAGGAAGCTTTCTTT. It is translated as CASSQSDREEAFF.

The CDR3 sequence: CASSFAGSTNEKLFF. The CDR3 DNA reads as TGTGCCAGCAGCTTCGCAGGATCAACTAATGAAAAACTGTTTTTT. The chain has TRBV2 and TRBJ1-4; D not certain. Trimming stripped 6 bases from V and 0 bases from J, with 11 bases between. The CDR3 totals 15 residues. Germline V gene data show CDR1 as SNHLY and CDR2 as FYNNEI.

The chain carries TRBV28 and TRBJ1-5; D remains unclear. V was shortened by 3 bases and J by 5 bases, with 5 bases between the two germline ends. Germline V gene lookup returns CDR1 MDHEN and CDR2 SYDVKM. The CDR3 sequence is 12 residues long. CDR3 coding DNA: TGTGCCAGCAGTTTGCCATATCAGCCCCAGCATTTT. Translating it yields CASSLPYQPQHF.

V gene TRBV7-8 combines with J gene TRBJ1-2; 9 nucleotides match TRBD1. Germline V lookup: CDR1 SGHVS, CDR2 FQNEAQ. V was clipped by 5 bases and J by 5 bases; unmatched bases: 9. The CDR3 sequence is 15 residues long. CDR3 sequence (DNA): TGTGCCAGCAGCCCACAGGGGGCCCCATCTTATGGCTACACCTTC. This sequence encodes CASSPQGAPSYGYTF.

The gene calls are TRBV3-1 (or the pseudogene TRBV3-2) and TRBJ1-3, with D hard to call. This CDR3 comprises 13 residues. V gave up 5 bases and J gave up 4 bases, with 9 bases separating them. Per the germline V gene, CDR1 is LGHDT and CDR2 is YNNKEL (reference sequence). The CDR3 protein is CASSEGHGNTIYF. The CDR3 nucleotides read TGTGCCAGCAGCGAGGGCCACGGAAACACCATATATTTT.

The chain combines TRBV6-2 or TRBV6-3 with TRBJ1-2; no definite D call. V was shortened by 5 bases and J by 8 bases, with 12 bases between the two germline ends. This CDR3 has 12 amino acids. CDR1 is MNHEY and CDR2 is SVGEGT in the germline V gene. In DNA, the CDR3 is TGTGCCAGCAGTACCTCGGTCCCGGGCTACACCTTC. Its translation is CASSTSVPGYTF.

This clone has a single count. CDR3 nucleotide sequence: TGTGCCAGCAGTTCCGGGACACGAACCTACGAGCAGTACTTC. It is translated as CASSSGTRTYEQYF. J is TRBJ2-7 and V is TRBV27; the D gene is possibly TRBD1 (6 bases). The V gene's germline CDR1 is MNHEY and CDR2 SMNVEV (reference sequence). The CDR3 runs 14 residues. Trimming took off 4 bases at V and 2 bases at J, with 12 bases between the two ends.

This chain joins TRBV9 and TRBJ2-1; TRBD2 matches 7 bases. CDR3 length: 14 residues. Germline trimming cut 5 bases from V and 10 bases from J; bases unmatched to any gene: 12. Germline V gene sequence: CDR1 SGDLS, CDR2 YYNGEE. The CDR3 DNA is TGTGCCAGCAGTGTGAATCTAGCGGCGGAGGAGCAGTTCTTC. Protein: CASSVNLAAEEQFF.